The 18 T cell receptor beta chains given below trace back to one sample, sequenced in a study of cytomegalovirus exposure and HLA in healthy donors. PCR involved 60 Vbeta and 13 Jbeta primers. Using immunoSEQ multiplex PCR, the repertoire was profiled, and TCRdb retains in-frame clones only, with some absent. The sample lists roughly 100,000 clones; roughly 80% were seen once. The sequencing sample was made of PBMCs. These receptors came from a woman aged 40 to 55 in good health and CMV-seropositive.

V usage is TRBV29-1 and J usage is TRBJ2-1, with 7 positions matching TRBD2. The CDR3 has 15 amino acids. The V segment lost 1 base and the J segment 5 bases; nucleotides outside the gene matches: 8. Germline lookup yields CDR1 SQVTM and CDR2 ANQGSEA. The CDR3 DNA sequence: TGCAGCGTTGAAGGTAACCGGGAGGCCGACAATGAGCAGTTCTTC. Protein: CSVEGNREADNEQFF.

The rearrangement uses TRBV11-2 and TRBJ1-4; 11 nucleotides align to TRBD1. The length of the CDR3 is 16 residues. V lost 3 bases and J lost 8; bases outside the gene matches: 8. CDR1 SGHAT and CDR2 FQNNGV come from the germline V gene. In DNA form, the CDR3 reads TGTGCCAGCAGCTTCGGGACAGGGGGATACAGGGAAAAACTGTTTTTT. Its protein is CASSFGTGGYREKLFF.

This CDR3 is CASSLWAGSSSPLHF. DNA for the CDR3: TGTGCCAGCAGTTTATGGGCAGGGTCCTCTTCACCCCTCCACTTT. V gene TRBV28 combines with J gene TRBJ1-6; maybe TRBD1 (5 bases). Germline V gene sequence: CDR1 MDHEN, CDR2 SYDVKM. The CDR3 spans 15 residues. Between the trimmed V and J ends, which lost 0 bases and 9 bases, there was a span of 12 bases. The full variable domain, with the rest looked up from reference TRBV28 and TRBJ1-6, is DVKVTQSSRYLVKRTGEKVFLECVQDMDHENMFWYRQDPGLGLRLIYFSYDVKMKEKGDIPEGYSVSREKKERFSLILESASTNQTSMYLCASSLWAGSSSPLHFGNGTRLTVT.

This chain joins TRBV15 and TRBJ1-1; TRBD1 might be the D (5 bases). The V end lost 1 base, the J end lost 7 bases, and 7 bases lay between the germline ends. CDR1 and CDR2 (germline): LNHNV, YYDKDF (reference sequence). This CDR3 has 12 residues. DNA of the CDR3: TGTGCCACCAGCAGAGTAAGGGGTGAAGCTTTCTTT. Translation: CATSRVRGEAFF.

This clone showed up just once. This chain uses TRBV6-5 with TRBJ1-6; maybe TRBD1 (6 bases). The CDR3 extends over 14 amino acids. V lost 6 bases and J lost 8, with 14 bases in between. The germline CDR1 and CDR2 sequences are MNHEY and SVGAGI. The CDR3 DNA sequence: TGTGCCAGCAGCCTCAGGGGCAAGGATTCACCCCTCCACTTT. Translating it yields CASSLRGKDSPLHF.

CDR3: CASSDGGNTEAFF. CDR3 DNA sequence: TGTGCCAGCAGTGACGGGGGGAACACTGAAGCTTTCTTT. This rearrangement joins TRBV2 to TRBJ1-1; TRBD1 is a possible D gene (5 bases). CDR1 is SNHLY, CDR2 FYNNEI, per germline. There are 13 residues in the CDR3. V was trimmed by 3 bases and J by 1 base, leaving 6 bases between them. Together with reference TRBV2 and TRBJ1-1, the CDR3 gives the full variable domain: EPEVTQTPSHQVTQMGQEVILRCVPISNHLYFYWYRQILGQKVEFLVSFYNNEISEKSEIFDDQFSVERPDGSNFTLKIRSTKLEDSAMYFCASSDGGNTEAFFGQGTRLTVV.

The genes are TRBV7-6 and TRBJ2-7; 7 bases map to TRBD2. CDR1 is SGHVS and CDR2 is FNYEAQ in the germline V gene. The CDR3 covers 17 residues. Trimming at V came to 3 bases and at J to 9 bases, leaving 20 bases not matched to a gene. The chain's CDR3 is CASSLGAGDGNLRGQYF. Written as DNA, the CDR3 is TGTGCCAGCAGCTTGGGCGCGGGAGACGGTAATCTAAGGGGGCAGTACTTC.

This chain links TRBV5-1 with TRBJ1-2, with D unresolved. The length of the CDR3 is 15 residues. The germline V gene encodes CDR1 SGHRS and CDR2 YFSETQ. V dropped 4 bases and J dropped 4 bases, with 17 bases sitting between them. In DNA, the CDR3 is TGCGCCAGCAGCCCTCTTTTCACCAAAGCCTATGGCTACACCTTC. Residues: CASSPLFTKAYGYTF.

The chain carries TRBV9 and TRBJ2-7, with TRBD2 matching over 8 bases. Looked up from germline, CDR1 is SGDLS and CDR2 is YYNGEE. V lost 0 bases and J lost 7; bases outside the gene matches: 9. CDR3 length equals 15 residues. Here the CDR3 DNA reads TGTGCCAGCAGCGTAGCGACGGGACGGGGGGGAGAGCAGTACTTC. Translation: CASSVATGRGGEQYF.

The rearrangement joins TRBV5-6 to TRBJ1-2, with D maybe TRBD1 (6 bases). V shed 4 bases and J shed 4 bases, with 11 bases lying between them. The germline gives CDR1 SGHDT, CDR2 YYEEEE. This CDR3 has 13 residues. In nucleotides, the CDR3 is TGTGCCAGCAGCCGGGGGGCTTCCTATGGCTACACCTTC. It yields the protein CASSRGASYGYTF.

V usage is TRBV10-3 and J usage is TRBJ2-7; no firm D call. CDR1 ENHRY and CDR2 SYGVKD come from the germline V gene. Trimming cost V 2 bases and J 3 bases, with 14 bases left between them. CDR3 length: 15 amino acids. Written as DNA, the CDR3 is TGTGCCATCAGTGAGAATCCTGGAGTTGGCTACGAGCAGTACTTC. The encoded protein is CAISENPGVGYEQYF.

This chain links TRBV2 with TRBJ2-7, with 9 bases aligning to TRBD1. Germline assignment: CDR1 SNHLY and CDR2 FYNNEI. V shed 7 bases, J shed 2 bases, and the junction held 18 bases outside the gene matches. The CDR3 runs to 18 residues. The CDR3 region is CASIIPGQGIHVTYEQYF. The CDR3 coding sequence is TGTGCCAGCATCATTCCCGGACAGGGGATACATGTCACCTACGAGCAGTACTTC. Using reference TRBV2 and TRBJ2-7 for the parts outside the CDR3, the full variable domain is EPEVTQTPSHQVTQMGQEVILRCVPISNHLYFYWYRQILGQKVEFLVSFYNNEISEKSEIFDDQFSVERPDGSNFTLKIRSTKLEDSAMYFCASIIPGQGIHVTYEQYFGPGTRLTVT.

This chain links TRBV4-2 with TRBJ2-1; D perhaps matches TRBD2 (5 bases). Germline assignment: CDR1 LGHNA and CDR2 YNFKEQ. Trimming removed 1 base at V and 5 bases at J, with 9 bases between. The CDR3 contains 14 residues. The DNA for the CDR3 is TGTGCCAGCAGCCAAGTTTTGCGGGACAATGAGCAGTTCTTC. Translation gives CASSQVLRDNEQFF.

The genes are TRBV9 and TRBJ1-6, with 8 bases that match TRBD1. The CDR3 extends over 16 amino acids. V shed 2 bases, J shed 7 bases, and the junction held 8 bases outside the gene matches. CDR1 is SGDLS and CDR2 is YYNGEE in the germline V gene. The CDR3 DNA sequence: TGTGCCAGCAGCGTCCAGGACAGGGCTGGAAATTCACCCCTCCACTTT. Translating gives CASSVQDRAGNSPLHF.

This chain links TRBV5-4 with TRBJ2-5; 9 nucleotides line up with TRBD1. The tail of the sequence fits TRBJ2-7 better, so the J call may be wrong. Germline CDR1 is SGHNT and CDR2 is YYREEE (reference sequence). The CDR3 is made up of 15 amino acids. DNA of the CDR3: TGTGCCAGCAGCCCCGGGACAGGGAGCTCCTACGAGCAGTACTTC. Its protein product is CASSPGTGSSYEQYF.

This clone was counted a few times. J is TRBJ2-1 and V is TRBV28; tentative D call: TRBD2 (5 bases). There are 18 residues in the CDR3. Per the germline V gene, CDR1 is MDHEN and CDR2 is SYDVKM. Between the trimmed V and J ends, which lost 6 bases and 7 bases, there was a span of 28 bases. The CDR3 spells CASSSTGPGWILLNEQFF. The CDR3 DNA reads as TGTGCCAGCAGCTCAACCGGGCCGGGATGGATACTGCTGAATGAGCAGTTCTTC. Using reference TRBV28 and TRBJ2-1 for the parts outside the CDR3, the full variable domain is DVKVTQSSRYLVKRTGEKVFLECVQDMDHENMFWYRQDPGLGLRLIYFSYDVKMKEKGDIPEGYSVSREKKERFSLILESASTNQTSMYLCASSSTGPGWILLNEQFFGPGTRLTVL.

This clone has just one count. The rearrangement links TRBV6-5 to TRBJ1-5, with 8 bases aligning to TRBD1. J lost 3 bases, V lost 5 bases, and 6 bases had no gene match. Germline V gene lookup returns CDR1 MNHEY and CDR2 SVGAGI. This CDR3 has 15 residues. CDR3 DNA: TGTGCCAGCAGTCAGGCAGGGGGCACCAATCAGCCCCAGCATTTT. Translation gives CASSQAGGTNQPQHF.

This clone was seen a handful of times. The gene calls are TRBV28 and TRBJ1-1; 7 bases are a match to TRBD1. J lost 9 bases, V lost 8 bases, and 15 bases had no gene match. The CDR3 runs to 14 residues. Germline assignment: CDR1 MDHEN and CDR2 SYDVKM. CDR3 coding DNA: TGTGCCAGCCAATCGTCAGGGACAGTCCTTCAAGCTTTCTTT. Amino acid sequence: CASQSSGTVLQAFF.